The present T cell receptor (beta chain) was sequenced within a study of CD8 T cells in ankylosing spondylitis. Broader study findings: Ankylosing spondylitis blood appeared to carry a characteristic TCR beta motif of roughly eight highly homologous variants.

One entry per CDR3 protein results from TCRdb running MiXCR on the 5' RACE reads. The sample lists approximately 540,000 distinct CDR3 sequences, roughly 12% occurring once. Of note for this clonotype: The antigen remains undetermined.

Sequences were obtained from blood, either unsorted or a sorted T cell fraction (not recorded which). The source of this sequence is a male donor with ankylosing spondylitis.

For the CDR3, the DNA is TGCAGCGTTGACCGGGGTGTTGAAGCTTTCTTT. It encodes CSVDRGVEAFF. The chain is built from TRBV29-1 and TRBJ1-1; D not resolved. V was pared by 3 bases and J by 7 bases, with 9 bases between. Germline CDR1 reads SQVTM; CDR2 reads ANQGSEA. CDR3 size: 11 residues. Based on the CDR3 plus reference TRBV29-1 and TRBJ1-1, the full variable domain is SAVISQKPSRDICQRGTSLTIQCQVDSQVTMMFWYRQQPGQSLTLIATANQGSEATYESGFVIDKFPISRPNLTFSTLTVSNMSPEDSSIYLCSVDRGVEAFFGQGTRLTVV.